This is a list of T cell receptor beta chains from one sample in a study of CD8 T cells in Susac syndrome. TCRdb itself ran the immunoSEQ multiplex PCR reads through MiXCR, one entry per CDR3 protein. The sample lists 110,000 to 150,000 distinct CDR3 sequences, approximately 94% occurring once. The material sequenced was CD4+ T cells from PBMCs. Every receptor here comes from a human donor with Susac syndrome. The conserved cysteine and the conserved F or W are not part of the CDR3 here. The order of the fields is V gene, J gene, CDR3 protein.

V gene: TRBV29-1; J gene: TRBJ1-2; CDR3 protein: SVPSAGRSYGYT
V gene: TRBV2; J gene: TRBJ2-3; CDR3 protein: ASGMIITDTQY
V gene: TRBV5-4; J gene: TRBJ2-3; CDR3 protein: ASSLGVSTDTQY
V gene: TRBV24-1; J gene: TRBJ2-1; CDR3 protein: ATSDPRTSGREQF
V gene: TRBV15; J gene: TRBJ2-2; CDR3 protein: ATSTMGQGAGELF
V gene: TRBV12-3/TRBV12-4; J gene: TRBJ2-7; CDR3 protein: ASSLAPGTGGDEQY
V gene: TRBV2; J gene: TRBJ2-6; CDR3 protein: ASSASQAGANVLT
V gene: TRBV4-2; J gene: TRBJ2-7; CDR3 protein: ASSLRTDLSSYEQY
V gene: TRBV9; J gene: TRBJ1-5; CDR3 protein: ASSVEGATNQPQH
V gene: TRBV25-1; J gene: TRBJ2-3; CDR3 protein: ASSVRDSGTQY
V gene: TRBV7-9; J gene: TRBJ1-1; CDR3 protein: ASSTDPLSAEAF
V gene: TRBV19; J gene: TRBJ2-1; CDR3 protein: ASVAGAAYNEQF
V gene: TRBV29-1; J gene: TRBJ2-1; CDR3 protein: SVEELAGKRDEQF
V gene: TRBV20-1; J gene: TRBJ2-1; CDR3 protein: SAPSGGGTNEQF
V gene: TRBV25-1; J gene: TRBJ1-1; CDR3 protein: ASSTTNTEAF
V gene: TRBV4-1; J gene: TRBJ1-1; CDR3 protein: ASSQEDRTTEAF
V gene: TRBV6-5; J gene: TRBJ2-6; CDR3 protein: ASSYLPRQSGANVLT
V gene: TRBV3-1; J gene: TRBJ2-7; CDR3 protein: ASSQRTADYEQY
V gene: TRBV10-3; J gene: TRBJ2-5; CDR3 protein: AISDSRVGVEETQY
V gene: TRBV18; J gene: TRBJ2-5; CDR3 protein: ASSRTLQETQY
V gene: TRBV18; J gene: TRBJ2-7; CDR3 protein: ASSPSGQYEQY
V gene: TRBV7-8; J gene: TRBJ2-2; CDR3 protein: ASSLGLSGLGGELF
V gene: TRBV20-1; J gene: TRBJ2-7; CDR3 protein: SARVGAAPHEQY
V gene: TRBV28; J gene: TRBJ2-5; CDR3 protein: ASRYSGETQY
V gene: TRBV29-1; J gene: TRBJ2-3; CDR3 protein: SVDHQLDTQY
V gene: TRBV7-8; J gene: TRBJ1-2; CDR3 protein: ASSQTGVDGYT
V gene: TRBV2; J gene: TRBJ2-1; CDR3 protein: ASGQLGLRSSYNEQF
V gene: TRBV7-9; J gene: TRBJ2-2; CDR3 protein: ASSPQANTGELF
V gene: TRBV20-1; J gene: TRBJ2-5; CDR3 protein: SATGTSGQETQY
V gene: TRBV18; J gene: TRBJ1-1; CDR3 protein: ASSPPSVNTEAF
V gene: TRBV24-1; J gene: TRBJ2-7; CDR3 protein: AVGDRYRSYEQY
V gene: TRBV2; J gene: TRBJ2-2; CDR3 protein: ASWEGGGRTGELF
V gene: TRBV20-1; J gene: TRBJ2-1; CDR3 protein: SATGGRGVDEQF
V gene: TRBV7-6; J gene: TRBJ2-5; CDR3 protein: ASRKLQGQETQY
V gene: TRBV29-1; J gene: TRBJ2-7; CDR3 protein: SAGPGGATYEQY
V gene: TRBV27; J gene: TRBJ1-5; CDR3 protein: ASSQIGRNNQPQH
V gene: TRBV15; J gene: TRBJ2-7; CDR3 protein: ATSSLQGAREQY
V gene: TRBV7-2; J gene: TRBJ2-7; CDR3 protein: ASSSRTKTTEQY
V gene: TRBV29-1; J gene: TRBJ1-1; CDR3 protein: SVEKQRGVSLNTEAF
V gene: TRBV20-1; J gene: TRBJ1-1; CDR3 protein: SARDLGKKLNTEAF
V gene: TRBV5-6; J gene: TRBJ2-1; CDR3 protein: ASSLVGTVGDNEQF
V gene: TRBV7-3; J gene: TRBJ2-6; CDR3 protein: ASSLGSGANVLT
V gene: TRBV29-1; J gene: TRBJ2-1; CDR3 protein: RVRKNEQF
V gene: TRBV7-2; J gene: TRBJ2-3; CDR3 protein: ASSLHPPGADTQY
V gene: TRBV3-1; J gene: TRBJ2-5; CDR3 protein: ASSPNPGGGETQY
V gene: TRBV6-2/TRBV6-3; J gene: TRBJ2-5; CDR3 protein: ASRHWTGQETQY
V gene: TRBV29-1; J gene: TRBJ2-7; CDR3 protein: SVGLAGGPREQY
V gene: TRBV29-1; J gene: TRBJ1-1; CDR3 protein: SVGDEAF
V gene: TRBV7-2; J gene: TRBJ2-5; CDR3 protein: ASSLAGRRETQY
V gene: TRBV29-1; J gene: TRBJ1-5; CDR3 protein: SVAGDSNQPQH
V gene: TRBV6-2/TRBV6-3; J gene: TRBJ2-1; CDR3 protein: ASSPRLGGDEQF
V gene: TRBV24-1; J gene: TRBJ2-1; CDR3 protein: ATGDGSYNEQF
V gene: TRBV6-5; J gene: TRBJ2-3; CDR3 protein: ASRETADTQY
V gene: TRBV12-3/TRBV12-4; J gene: TRBJ2-3; CDR3 protein: ASSLASGTADTQY
V gene: TRBV7-9; J gene: TRBJ1-1; CDR3 protein: ASSPKTDTEAF
V gene: TRBV20-1; J gene: TRBJ1-1; CDR3 protein: SARGWDLNTEAF
V gene: TRBV12-3/TRBV12-4; J gene: TRBJ1-4; CDR3 protein: ASSFRQPGQNEKLF
V gene: TRBV24-1; J gene: TRBJ2-7; CDR3 protein: ATPVGPNSYEQY
V gene: TRBV15; J gene: TRBJ1-5; CDR3 protein: ATSRDKSRGQPQH